The present T cell receptor (beta chain) was sequenced within a study of T cell repertoires in cytomegalovirus infection (dated by TCRdb to the late 2010s). About the investigation overall: Recently identified HLA-C-restricted CMV epitopes, whose presentation resists viral immunomodulation, were targeted by peptide stimulations together with well-studied HLA-B-restricted epitopes. Because public TCR beta signatures pointed to carriage of CMV infection together with the matching HLA type, the HLA type of each donor mattered for the analysis.

Taken from cysteine to phenylalanine, the CDR3 has 14 residues. The kept DNA is CDR3 alone, 42 bases in frame from the first base. V is pruned by 5 bases and J by 6 bases, leaving 4 bases of the junction without a gene match. CDR1 and CDR2 were assigned from the germline V gene (reference sequence) as MNHEY and SMNVEV. According to the study, the label for this sample's treatment or condition signals: in vitro stimulation with specific CMV peptide epitopes to enrich CMV-specific T cells. TCRdb lists the instrument as Illumina HiSeq 1500. TCRdb trimmed the raw reads at Q25, called clones with MiXCR and kept productive beta chains. CDR3 protein sequences are deduplicated, and each keeps its most common genes and DNA. Recorded for this sample are tens of thousands of distinct CDR3 sequences; approximately 46% of them occurred a single time. Jointly, the top ten make up 90% to 95% of the sample. A note on this clonotype: Its specific antigen is unknown. Base qualities were left out, and no much larger clone turns up one base away.

Overall results and qualifications from the work: The ex vivo response was dominated by HLA-C-restricted CMV-specific TCR beta clonotypes, which also provided the single most frequent clonotype in two of eight donors. In both this cohort and an independent cohort of more than 350 donors, the cumulative frequency of public TCR beta family members distinguished carriers of CMV infection plus the relevant HLA type.

The receptor comes from a human donor in good health (CMV status not recorded). Some clones in this sample may be carry-over from other donors' samples. The input for sequencing was CD8+ T cells from cultured PBMCs, taken from culture after CMV antigen stimulation. The chain employs TRBV27 and TRBJ2-1, and 10 junction bases match TRBD1. The nucleotides are TGTGCCAGCAGTATAGGGACAGGGGTCAATGAGCAGTTCTTC. This codes for CASSIGTGVNEQFF.